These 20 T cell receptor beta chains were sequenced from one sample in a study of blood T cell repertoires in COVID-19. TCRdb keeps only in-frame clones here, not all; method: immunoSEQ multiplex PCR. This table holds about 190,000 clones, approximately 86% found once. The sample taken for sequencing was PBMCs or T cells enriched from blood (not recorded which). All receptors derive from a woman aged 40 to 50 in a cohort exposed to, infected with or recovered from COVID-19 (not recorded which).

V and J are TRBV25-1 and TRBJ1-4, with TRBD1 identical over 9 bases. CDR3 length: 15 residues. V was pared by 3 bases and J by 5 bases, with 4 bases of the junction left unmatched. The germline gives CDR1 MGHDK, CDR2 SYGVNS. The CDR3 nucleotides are TGTGCCAGCAGTGACCCGACAGGGGGGAATGAAAAACTGTTTTTT. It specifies CASSDPTGGNEKLFF.

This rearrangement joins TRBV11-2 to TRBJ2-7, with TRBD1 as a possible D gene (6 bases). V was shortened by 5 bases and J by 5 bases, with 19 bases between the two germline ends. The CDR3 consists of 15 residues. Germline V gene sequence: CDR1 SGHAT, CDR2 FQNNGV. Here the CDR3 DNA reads TGTGCCAGCAGCGCCCAGGACGGCAGGGGTAACGAGCAGTACTTC. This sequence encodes CASSAQDGRGNEQYF.

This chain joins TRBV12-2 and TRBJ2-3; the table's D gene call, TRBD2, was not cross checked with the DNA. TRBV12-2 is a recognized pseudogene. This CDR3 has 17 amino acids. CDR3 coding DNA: TGTGCAAGTCGCTTATCCGGCGGGGCTAGTAGCACAGATACGCAGTATTTT. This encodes CASRLSGGASSTDTQYF.

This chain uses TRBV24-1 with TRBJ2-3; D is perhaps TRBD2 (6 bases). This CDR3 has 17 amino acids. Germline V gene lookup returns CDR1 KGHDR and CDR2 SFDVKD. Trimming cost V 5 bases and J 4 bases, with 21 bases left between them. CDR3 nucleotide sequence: TGTGCCACCAGTGGGACCAGAACCGGGAGAAAGGCAGATACGCAGTATTTT. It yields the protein CATSGTRTGRKADTQYF.

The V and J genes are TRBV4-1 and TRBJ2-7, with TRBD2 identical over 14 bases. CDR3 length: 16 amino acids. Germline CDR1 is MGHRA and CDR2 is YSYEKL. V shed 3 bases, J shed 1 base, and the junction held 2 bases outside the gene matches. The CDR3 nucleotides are TGCGCCAGCAGCCATCGGACTAGCGGGGGGTCCTACGAGCAGTACTTC. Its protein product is CASSHRTSGGSYEQYF.

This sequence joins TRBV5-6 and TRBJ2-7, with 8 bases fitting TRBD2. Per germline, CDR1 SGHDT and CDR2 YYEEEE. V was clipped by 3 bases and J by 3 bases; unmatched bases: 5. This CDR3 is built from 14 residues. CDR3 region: CASSSEREYYEQYF. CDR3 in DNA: TGTGCCAGCAGCTCCGAGCGGGAGTACTACGAGCAGTACTTC.

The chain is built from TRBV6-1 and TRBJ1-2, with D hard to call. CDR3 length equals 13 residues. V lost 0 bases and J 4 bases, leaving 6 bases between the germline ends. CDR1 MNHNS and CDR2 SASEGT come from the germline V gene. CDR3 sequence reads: CASSEAQSYGYTF. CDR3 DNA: TGTGCCAGCAGTGAAGCACAGAGCTATGGCTACACCTTC.

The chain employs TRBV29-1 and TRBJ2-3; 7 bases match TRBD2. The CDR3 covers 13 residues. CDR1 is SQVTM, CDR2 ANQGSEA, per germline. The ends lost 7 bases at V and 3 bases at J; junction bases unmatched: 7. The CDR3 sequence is CSGSGAGTDTQYF. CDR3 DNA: TGCAGCGGCTCTGGAGCGGGAACAGATACGCAGTATTTT.

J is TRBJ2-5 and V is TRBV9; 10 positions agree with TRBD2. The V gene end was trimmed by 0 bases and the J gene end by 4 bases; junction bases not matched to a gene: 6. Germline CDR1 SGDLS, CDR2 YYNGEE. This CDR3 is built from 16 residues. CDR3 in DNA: TGTGCCAGCAGCGTAGGAAGCGGGGGGGCGAGAGAGACCCAGTACTTC. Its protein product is CASSVGSGGARETQYF. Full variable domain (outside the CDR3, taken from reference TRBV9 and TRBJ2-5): DSGVTQTPKHLITATGQRVTLRCSPRSGDLSVYWYQQSLDQGLQFLIQYYNGEERAKGNILERFSAQQFPDLHSELNLSSLELGDSALYFCASSVGSGGARETQYFGPGTRLLVL.

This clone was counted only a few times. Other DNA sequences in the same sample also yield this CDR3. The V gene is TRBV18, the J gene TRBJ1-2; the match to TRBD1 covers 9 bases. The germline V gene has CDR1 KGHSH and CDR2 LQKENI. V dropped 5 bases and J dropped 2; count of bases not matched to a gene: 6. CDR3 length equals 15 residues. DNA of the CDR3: TGTGCCAGCTCAGAGCCGGGACAGGGAAACTATGGCTACACCTTC. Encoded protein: CASSEPGQGNYGYTF.

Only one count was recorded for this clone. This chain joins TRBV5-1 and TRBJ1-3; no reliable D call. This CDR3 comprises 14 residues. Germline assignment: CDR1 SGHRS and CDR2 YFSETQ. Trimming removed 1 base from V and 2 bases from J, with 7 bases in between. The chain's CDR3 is CASSLSGTGNTIYF. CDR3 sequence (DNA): TGCGCCAGCAGCTTGAGCGGGACTGGAAACACCATATATTTT. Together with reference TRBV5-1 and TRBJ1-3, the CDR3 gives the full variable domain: KAGVTQTPRYLIKTRGQQVTLSCSPISGHRSVSWYQQTPGQGLQFLFEYFSETQRNKGNFPGRFSGRQFSNSRSEMNVSTLELGDSALYLCASSLSGTGNTIYFGEGSWLTVV.

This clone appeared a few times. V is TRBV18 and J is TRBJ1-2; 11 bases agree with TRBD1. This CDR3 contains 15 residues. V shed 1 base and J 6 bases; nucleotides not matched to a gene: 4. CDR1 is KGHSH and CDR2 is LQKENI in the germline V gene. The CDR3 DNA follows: TGTGCCAGCTCACCACAGGACAGGGGGCGGAATGGCTACACCTTC. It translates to CASSPQDRGRNGYTF.

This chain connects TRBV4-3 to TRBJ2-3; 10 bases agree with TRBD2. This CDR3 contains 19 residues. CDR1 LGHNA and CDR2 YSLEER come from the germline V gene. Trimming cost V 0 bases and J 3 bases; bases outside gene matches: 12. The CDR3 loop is CASSQDLLAGDLRTDTQYF. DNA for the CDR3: TGCGCCAGCAGCCAAGATCTGCTAGCGGGAGATTTGAGGACAGATACGCAGTATTTT.

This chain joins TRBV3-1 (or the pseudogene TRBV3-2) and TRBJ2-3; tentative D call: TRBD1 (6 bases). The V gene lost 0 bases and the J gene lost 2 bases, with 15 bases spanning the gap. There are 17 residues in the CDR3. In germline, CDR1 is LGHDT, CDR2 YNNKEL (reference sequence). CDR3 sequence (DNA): TGTGCCAGCAGCCAAGATGAAATACGGACAGCCACAGATACGCAGTATTTT. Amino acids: CASSQDEIRTATDTQYF.

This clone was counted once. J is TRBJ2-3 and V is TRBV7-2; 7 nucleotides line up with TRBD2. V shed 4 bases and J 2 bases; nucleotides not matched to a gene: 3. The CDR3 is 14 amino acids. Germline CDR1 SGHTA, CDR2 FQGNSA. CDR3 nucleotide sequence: TGTGCCAGCAGCTCACTAGCGTTCACAGATACGCAGTATTTT. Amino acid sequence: CASSSLAFTDTQYF.

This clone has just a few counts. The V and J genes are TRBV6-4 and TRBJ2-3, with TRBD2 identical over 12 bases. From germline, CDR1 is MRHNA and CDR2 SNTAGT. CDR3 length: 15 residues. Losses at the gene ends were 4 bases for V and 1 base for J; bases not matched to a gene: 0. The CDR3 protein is CASSGLAGGTDTQYF. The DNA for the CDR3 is TGTGCCAGCAGTGGACTAGCGGGGGGCACAGATACGCAGTATTTT.

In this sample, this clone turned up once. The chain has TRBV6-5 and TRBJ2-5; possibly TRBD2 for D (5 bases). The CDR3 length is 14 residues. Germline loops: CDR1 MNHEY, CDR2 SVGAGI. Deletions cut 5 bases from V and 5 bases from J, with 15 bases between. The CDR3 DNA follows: TGTGCCAGCAGTCAAAACAAGGGCGGGGAGACCCAGTACTTC. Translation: CASSQNKGGETQYF.

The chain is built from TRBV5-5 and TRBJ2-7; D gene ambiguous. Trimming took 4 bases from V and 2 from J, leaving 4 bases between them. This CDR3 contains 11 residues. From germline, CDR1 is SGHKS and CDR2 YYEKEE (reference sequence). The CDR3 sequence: CASSPAYEQYF. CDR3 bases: TGTGCCAGCAGCCCCGCCTACGAGCAGTACTTC.

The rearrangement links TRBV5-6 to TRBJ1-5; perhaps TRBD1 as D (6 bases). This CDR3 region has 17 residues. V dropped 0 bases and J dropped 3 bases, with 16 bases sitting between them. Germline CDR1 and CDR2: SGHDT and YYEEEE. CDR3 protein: CASSLGLAGVDNQPQHF. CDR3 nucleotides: TGTGCCAGCAGCTTGGGGTTGGCAGGGGTCGACAATCAGCCCCAGCATTTT.

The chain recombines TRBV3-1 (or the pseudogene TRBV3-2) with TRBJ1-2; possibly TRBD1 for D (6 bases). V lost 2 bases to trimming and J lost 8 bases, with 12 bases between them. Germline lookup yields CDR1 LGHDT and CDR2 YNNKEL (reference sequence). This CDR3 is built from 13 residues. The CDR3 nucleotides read TGTGCCAGCAGCCAAAGGGGGATAGAGGGCTACACCTTC. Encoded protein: CASSQRGIEGYTF.